This T cell receptor (beta chain) derives from a study of cytomegalovirus exposure and HLA in healthy donors. Germline-derived CDR1 and CDR2 are MNHNS and SASEGT. The CDR3 covers 20 residues. Trimming cost V 1 base and J 0 bases, with 22 bases left between them. 13 Jbeta primers and 60 Vbeta primers were used for the PCR. TCRdb's copy holds only in-frame clones and misses some; the assay was immunoSEQ multiplex PCR. The profile shows 150,000 to 200,000 clones, over 70% of them singletons. The specimen was PBMCs. The rearrangement uses TRBV6-1 and TRBJ1-3; D is ambiguous. This receptor was obtained from a woman aged 25 to 45 in good health and CMV-seropositive. The CDR3 nucleotides are TGTGCCAGCAGTGAAGGTCGGCAGCGGGGATCGGGAAGCTCTGGAAACACCATATATTTT. Its translation: CASSEGRQRGSGSSGNTIYF.